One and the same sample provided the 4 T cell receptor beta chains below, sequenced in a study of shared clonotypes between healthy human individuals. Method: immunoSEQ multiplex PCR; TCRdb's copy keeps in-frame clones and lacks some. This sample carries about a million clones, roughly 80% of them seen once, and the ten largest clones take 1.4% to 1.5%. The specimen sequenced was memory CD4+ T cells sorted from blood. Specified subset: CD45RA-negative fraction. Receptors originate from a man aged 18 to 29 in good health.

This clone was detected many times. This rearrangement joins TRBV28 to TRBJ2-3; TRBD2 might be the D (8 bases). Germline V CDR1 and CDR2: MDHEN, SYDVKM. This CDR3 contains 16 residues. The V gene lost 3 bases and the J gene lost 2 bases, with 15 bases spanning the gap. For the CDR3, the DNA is TGTGCCAGCAGTTTGCCGGGAGGGGGCTACACAGATACGCAGTATTTT. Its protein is CASSLPGGGYTDTQYF.

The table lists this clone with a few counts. CDR3 sequence reads: CACTTGGSGQPQHF. CDR3 nucleotide sequence: TGTGCCTGCACCACAGGGGGCTCCGGACAGCCCCAGCATTTT. The chain is built from TRBV30 and TRBJ1-5; 9 bases map to TRBD1. CDR3 length: 14 amino acids. Germline assignment: CDR1 GTSNPN and CDR2 SVGIG (reference sequence). The trim removed 6 bases at V and 7 bases at J, leaving 10 bases unmatched.

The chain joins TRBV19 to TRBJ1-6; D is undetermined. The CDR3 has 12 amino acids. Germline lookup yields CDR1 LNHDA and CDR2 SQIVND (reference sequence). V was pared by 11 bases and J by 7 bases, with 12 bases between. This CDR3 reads CASRFTNSPLHF. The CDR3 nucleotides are TGTGCCTCCAGGTTTACGAATTCACCCCTCCACTTT.

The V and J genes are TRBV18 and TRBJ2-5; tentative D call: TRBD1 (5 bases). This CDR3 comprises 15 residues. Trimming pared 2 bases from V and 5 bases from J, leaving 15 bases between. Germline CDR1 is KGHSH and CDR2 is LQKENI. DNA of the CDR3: TGTGCCAGCTCACCATATTGGCAGGGAACGGAGACCCAGTACTTC. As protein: CASSPYWQGTETQYF.